This T cell receptor beta chain originates from a study of OX40 agonist ivuxolimab in advanced cancers. Across the study: Patients received the agonistic anti-OX40 (CD134) antibody ivuxolimab.

Blood draws occurred at baseline, cycle 4 day 1, and cycle 7 day 1. Libraries were prepared by immunoSEQ multiplex PCR; TCRdb keeps only in-frame clonotypes and omits some of them. The profile shows about 100,000 clones, about nine tenths of them singletons. Trimming pared 1 base from V and 3 bases from J, leaving 13 bases between. The length of the CDR3 is 16 residues. The germline gives CDR1 LGHNA, CDR2 YSLEER. Broader study findings: Circulating CD4+ and CD8+ T cells showed clonal expansion by week 6 at 0.1 to 3.0 mg/kg.

Worth noting for this clone: Antigen: not known.

This specimen consisted of CD4+ or CD8+ T cells sorted from blood, obtained in a trial of the OX40 agonist ivuxolimab. This rearrangement joins TRBV4-3 to TRBJ1-3; a weak D match, TRBD1 (5 bases). This clonotype was sampled from an adult with an advanced solid tumor such as melanoma, head and neck, liver or kidney cancer. CDR3 sequence (DNA): TGCGCCAGCAGCCAAGCCTCGGGGGGTCGTGGAAACACCATATATTTT. Encoded protein: CASSQASGGRGNTIYF.